This T cell receptor beta chain was recovered during a study of vaccination and CD4 T cells after COVID-19. Study summary: Participants got two doses of BNT162b2 or mRNA-1273 vaccine.

This CDR3 spans 14 amino acids. The V gene's germline CDR1 is SGHVS and CDR2 FNYEAQ. Trimming at V came to 4 bases and at J to 5 bases, leaving 5 bases not matched to a gene. The treatment: 10-day PBMC culture with coronavirus spike peptide pools or control peptides (ViraFEST assay). Cultured CD4+ T-cell DNA underwent Oncomine TCR Beta short-read sequencing. Extraction of genomic DNA was performed on cultured CD4+ T cells. TCRdb redid the calling of the PCR reads with MiXCR, one entry per CDR3 protein. The sample holds over 20,000 distinct CDR3 sequences, around 70% seen once. Concerning this clonotype: Its antigen is unidentified.

The chain combines TRBV7-6 with TRBJ2-7; TRBD2 aligns across 10 bases. This clonotype originated in a human donor who had recovered from COVID-19. The specimen was CD4+ T cells from blood, cultured in vitro. CDR3 in DNA: TGTGCCAGCAGCTCTTTAGCGGGAGGAGACGAGCAGTACTTC. Protein product: CASSSLAGGDEQYF.